Listed here are 28 T cell receptor beta chains from one sample, sequenced in a study of blood T cell repertoires in COVID-19. Assay: immunoSEQ multiplex PCR; the TCRdb copy retains only in-frame clones and omits some. The table lists some 72,000 clones, approximately 90% of them singletons. Sequencing was carried out using peripheral blood. These receptors originate from a man aged 55 to 69 with acute or convalescent COVID-19.

This clone was counted once. The gene calls are TRBV7-8 and TRBJ1-6, with TRBD1 matching 9 bases. V lost 5 bases, J lost 9 bases, and 26 bases stayed unmatched. Germline values: CDR1 SGHVS, CDR2 FQNEAQ. This CDR3 contains 21 residues. The CDR3 DNA reads TGTGCCAGCAGCGGGGGACAGGGAAGAGCAGGTCGCCCTCGCCCCGGTTCACCCCTCCACTTT. This gives the protein CASSGGQGRAGRPRPGSPLHF.

This chain uses TRBV9 with TRBJ2-3, with TRBD2 as a possible D gene (7 bases). Per the germline V gene, CDR1 is SGDLS and CDR2 is YYNGEE. The CDR3 spans 14 residues. Trimming removed 2 bases from V and 6 bases from J, with 13 bases in between. In DNA form, the CDR3 reads TGTGCCAGCAGCGTCGGGGGGCGAGCGGATACGCAGTATTTT. Its translation is CASSVGGRADTQYF.

This clone appeared a single time. V is TRBV5-1 and J is TRBJ1-4, with TRBD1 matching over 10 bases. CDR3 size: 14 residues. Germline V gene lookup returns CDR1 SGHRS and CDR2 YFSETQ. V lost 4 bases to trimming and J lost 6 bases; unmatched junction nucleotides: 3. The CDR3 here is CASSLTGGYEKLFF. The CDR3 coding sequence is TGCGCCAGCAGCCTGACAGGGGGCTATGAAAAACTGTTTTTT.

The V and J genes are TRBV29-1 and TRBJ2-7; 7 bases line up with TRBD1. Germline V gene sequence: CDR1 SQVTM, CDR2 ANQGSEA. V shed 4 bases and J 3 bases; nucleotides not matched to a gene: 6. This CDR3 has 13 amino acids. CDR3 DNA sequence: TGCAGCGTTGTGAGGCAGGGGGACTACGAGCAGTACTTC. It translates to CSVVRQGDYEQYF.

The chain uses TRBV6-5 and TRBJ1-2; TRBD1 matches at 9 bases. Germline CDR1 and CDR2: MNHEY and SVGAGI. Losses at the gene ends were 3 bases for V and 8 bases for J; bases not matched to a gene: 7. The CDR3 has 14 residues. The CDR3, as DNA: TGTGCCAGCAGTTATGGGGACAGGGCTGTCGGCTACACCTTC. This gives the protein CASSYGDRAVGYTF.

The chain combines TRBV6-5 with TRBJ2-1, with a tentative D call TRBD1 (6 bases). There are 14 residues in the CDR3. Germline loops: CDR1 MNHEY, CDR2 SVGAGI. Trimming removed 7 bases at V and 5 bases at J, with 15 bases between. CDR3 sequence reads: CASTRKGDHNEQFF. CDR3 DNA: TGTGCCAGCACCCGAAAGGGGGACCACAATGAGCAGTTCTTC.

CDR3 protein: CASSHGQGGTQYF. CDR3 sequence (DNA): TGTGCCAGCAGTCATGGACAGGGGGGGACCCAGTACTTC. The rearrangement joins TRBV7-3 to TRBJ2-5; 10 bases are a match to TRBD1. Germline V CDR1 and CDR2: SGHTA, FQGTGA. The CDR3 has 13 amino acids. V lost 6 bases and J lost 7; bases outside the gene matches: 5.

The chain joins TRBV18 to TRBJ1-4; maybe TRBD1 (6 bases). V was clipped by 3 bases and J by 7 bases, with 18 bases between them. This CDR3 contains 16 residues. Germline CDR1 is KGHSH and CDR2 is LQKENI. The CDR3 region is CASSPKSTQGSEKLFF. The DNA of the CDR3 is TGTGCCAGCTCACCGAAATCGACACAGGGTAGTGAAAAACTGTTTTTT.

The gene calls are TRBV6-5 and TRBJ2-5; 7 bases fit TRBD1. This CDR3 region has 14 residues. The V gene end was trimmed by 4 bases and the J gene end by 2 bases; junction bases not matched to a gene: 4. Germline V gene lookup returns CDR1 MNHEY and CDR2 SVGAGI. CDR3 in DNA: TGTGCCAGCAGTTCTCAGGGGGAGCAAGAGACCCAGTACTTC. Translated, it gives CASSSQGEQETQYF.

The rearrangement joins TRBV3-1 (or the pseudogene TRBV3-2) to TRBJ2-6, with D possibly being TRBD1 (5 bases). Deletions cut 4 bases from V and 0 bases from J, with 13 bases between. This CDR3 contains 17 residues. Germline V gene lookup returns CDR1 LGHDT and CDR2 YNNKEL (reference sequence). CDR3 loop: CASSPITGTSGANVLTF. Written as DNA, the CDR3 is TGTGCCAGCAGCCCTATTACAGGAACCTCTGGGGCCAACGTCCTGACTTTC.

The V call is TRBV12-3 or TRBV12-4, the J call TRBJ1-2; D is possibly TRBD1 (5 bases). Trimming pared 6 bases from V and 7 bases from J, leaving 12 bases between. This CDR3 is built from 12 residues. The CDR3 coding sequence is TGTGCCAGCAGCCCCTGGGGGGGTGGCTACACCTTC. Translation gives CASSPWGGGYTF.

The gene calls are TRBV29-1 and TRBJ1-4, with TRBD1 identical over 9 bases. Germline V gene data show CDR1 as SQVTM and CDR2 as ANQGSEA. V lost 7 bases, J lost 5 bases, and 5 bases stayed unmatched. The CDR3 loop spans 13 amino acids. In DNA, the CDR3 is TGCAGCGGCCAGGGACAGGGAAATGAAAAACTGTTTTTT. Translated: CSGQGQGNEKLFF. The variable domain in full, with the rest retrieved from reference TRBV29-1 and TRBJ1-4, is SAVISQKPSRDICQRGTSLTIQCQVDSQVTMMFWYRQQPGQSLTLIATANQGSEATYESGFVIDKFPISRPNLTFSTLTVSNMSPEDSSIYLCSGQGQGNEKLFFGSGTQLSVL.

V gene TRBV5-1 combines with J gene TRBJ2-3; 10 bases line up with TRBD2. The germline CDR1 and CDR2 sequences are SGHRS and YFSETQ. CDR3 length equals 18 residues. Trimming removed 1 base from V and 2 bases from J; junction bases left unmatched: 10. The CDR3 is CASSLQRGGTRPTDTQYF. The CDR3 DNA sequence: TGCGCCAGCAGCTTGCAGCGGGGGGGGACCCGCCCCACAGATACGCAGTATTTT.

This clone came up once. The chain employs TRBV6-1 and TRBJ1-5; no clear D gene. Trimming took off 0 bases at V and 2 bases at J, with 11 bases between the two ends. Germline CDR1 reads MNHNS; CDR2 reads SASEGT. This CDR3 contains 16 residues. CDR3 nucleotide sequence: TGTGCCAGCAGTGAAGCGTCGAGTTTCCGCAATCAGCCCCAGCATTTT. Protein product: CASSEASSFRNQPQHF.

CDR3: CASSPALAGELFF. The CDR3 DNA reads TGTGCCAGCAGTCCCGCACTAGCCGGGGAGCTGTTTTTT. The chain combines TRBV27 with TRBJ2-2, with D possibly TRBD2 on 5 matching bases. The CDR3 has 13 residues. V lost 5 bases and J 6 bases, leaving 10 bases between the germline ends. Germline V CDR1 and CDR2: MNHEY, SMNVEV (reference sequence).

The V and J genes are TRBV5-1 and TRBJ1-2; tentative D call: TRBD1 (6 bases). Per the germline V gene, CDR1 is SGHRS and CDR2 is YFSETQ. The CDR3 covers 14 residues. The germline V and J ends were trimmed by 5 bases and 5 bases, with 16 bases remaining between them. The CDR3 bases are TGCGCCAGCAGTCCGGCGGGGGGGCAATATGGCTACACCTTC. Residues: CASSPAGGQYGYTF.

The chain employs TRBV9 and TRBJ2-3, with 14 nucleotides matching TRBD2. This CDR3 is 19 amino acids long. Trimming at V came to 4 bases and at J to 0 bases, leaving 10 bases not matched to a gene. The germline CDR1 and CDR2 sequences are SGDLS and YYNGEE. The CDR3 region has the DNA TGTGCCAGCAGCCCGGGACTAGCGGGAGATCTGTCTAGCACAGATACGCAGTATTTT. Translated, it gives CASSPGLAGDLSSTDTQYF.

J is TRBJ1-1 and V is TRBV6-5; D is undetermined. Trimming took off 0 bases at V and 1 base at J, with 12 bases between the two ends. Germline CDR1 and CDR2: MNHEY and SVGAGI. The CDR3 consists of 16 residues. CDR3 protein: CASSYSSLTANTEAFF. As DNA, the CDR3 is TGTGCCAGCAGTTACTCGTCATTAACAGCGAACACTGAAGCTTTCTTT.

Only one count was recorded for this clone. This rearrangement joins TRBV21-1 to TRBJ2-2; no check of the table's D call, TRBD1, against the DNA was made. TRBV21-1 is a recognized pseudogene. The length of the CDR3 is 14 residues. The CDR3 is CASLYRGRFRELFF. In DNA, the CDR3 is TGTGCCAGCCTCTACAGGGGGCGCTTCCGGGAGCTGTTTTTT.

As DNA, the CDR3 is TGTGCCAGCAGCTTCCGTGGGGGGGAAGGGGGTGGCTACACCTTC. This codes for CASSFRGGEGGGYTF. The chain joins TRBV9 to TRBJ1-2, with TRBD1 as a possible D gene (6 bases). V gave up 4 bases and J gave up 7 bases, with 20 bases separating them. The CDR3 runs to 15 residues. CDR1 is SGDLS, CDR2 YYNGEE, per germline.

The V and J genes are TRBV3-1 (or the pseudogene TRBV3-2) and TRBJ2-7; TRBD1 might be the D (5 bases). The CDR3 extends over 14 amino acids. Trimming removed 0 bases at V and 4 bases at J, with 10 bases between. Germline loops: CDR1 LGHDT, CDR2 YNNKEL (reference sequence). The CDR3: CASSQEHTGYEQYF. Written as DNA, the CDR3 is TGTGCCAGCAGCCAAGAACACACAGGTTACGAGCAGTACTTC.

This clone showed up just once. Written as DNA, the CDR3 is TGTGCCAGCAGTCCCCGGGCTCTGGGAGGGGATACGCAGTATTTT. Translating gives CASSPRALGGDTQYF. The chain recombines TRBV6-5 with TRBJ2-3; 7 nucleotides line up with TRBD2. CDR3 length: 15 amino acids. Trimming at V came to 5 bases and at J to 6 bases, leaving 11 bases not matched to a gene. CDR1 is MNHEY and CDR2 is SVGAGI in the germline V gene.

The chain carries TRBV5-1 and TRBJ1-1; 10 positions match TRBD1. The germline CDR1 and CDR2 sequences are SGHRS and YFSETQ. The CDR3 length is 14 residues. V dropped 3 bases and J dropped 2; count of bases not matched to a gene: 1. The CDR3 loop is CASSSTGGNTEAFF. The CDR3 DNA is TGCGCCAGCAGCTCGACAGGGGGCAACACTGAAGCTTTCTTT.

The CDR3 nucleotides are TGTGCCACCAGTATCGTACTAGCGGGAGTCCGCTACGAGCAGTACTTC. Protein: CATSIVLAGVRYEQYF. This chain joins TRBV24-1 and TRBJ2-7; TRBD2 aligns across 11 bases. Trimming took 6 bases from V and 3 from J; bases not matched to a gene: 9. Germline-derived CDR1 and CDR2 are KGHDR and SFDVKD. This CDR3 comprises 16 residues.

The CDR3 DNA reads TGTGCCAGTAGTACAGTAGCGCAAGAGACCCAGTACTTC. Its translation: CASSTVAQETQYF. V and J are TRBV19 and TRBJ2-5; possible D gene TRBD2, 5 bases. Germline-derived CDR1 and CDR2 are LNHDA and SQIVND (reference sequence). CDR3 length: 13 residues. V lost 4 bases, J lost 2 bases, and 8 bases lay in between.

The chain uses TRBV5-8 and TRBJ1-1; D is uncertain. Looked up from germline, CDR1 is SGHTS and CDR2 is YDEGEE. This CDR3 region has 12 residues. Trimming took off 4 bases at V and 11 bases at J, with 15 bases between the two ends. CDR3 coding DNA: TGTGCCAGCAGCCCTATTGCCCTAACCGCTTTCTTT. The encoded protein is CASSPIALTAFF.

The chain is built from TRBV9 and TRBJ1-1; D is possibly TRBD1 (5 bases). The germline CDR1 and CDR2 sequences are SGDLS and YYNGEE. V dropped 0 bases and J dropped 1 base, with 16 bases sitting between them. CDR3 length: 17 amino acids. CDR3 protein: CASSVGAGGDANTEAFF. The DNA for the CDR3 is TGTGCCAGCAGCGTAGGTGCGGGGGGGGACGCGAACACTGAAGCTTTCTTT.

The rearrangement joins TRBV3-1 (or the pseudogene TRBV3-2) to TRBJ2-7; 7 bases map to TRBD1. The CDR3 sequence is 14 residues long. CDR1 is LGHDT and CDR2 is YNNKEL in the germline V gene (reference sequence). J lost 4 bases, V lost 0 bases, and 3 bases had no gene match. CDR3 in amino acids: CASSQDTGEYEQYF. For the CDR3, the DNA is TGTGCCAGCAGCCAAGATACAGGGGAGTACGAGCAGTACTTC.